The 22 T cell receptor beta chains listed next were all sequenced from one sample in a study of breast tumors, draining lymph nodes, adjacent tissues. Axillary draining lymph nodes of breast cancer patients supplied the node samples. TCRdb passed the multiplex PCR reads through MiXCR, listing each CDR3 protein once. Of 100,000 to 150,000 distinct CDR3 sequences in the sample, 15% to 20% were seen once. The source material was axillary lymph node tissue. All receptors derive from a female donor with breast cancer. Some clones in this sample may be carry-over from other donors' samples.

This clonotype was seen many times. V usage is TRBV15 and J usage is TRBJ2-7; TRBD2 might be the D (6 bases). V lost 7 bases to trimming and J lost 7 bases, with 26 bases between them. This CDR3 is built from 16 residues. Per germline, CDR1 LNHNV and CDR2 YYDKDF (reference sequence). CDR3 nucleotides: TGTGCCACCACCAGCGAGGAGGTTGTTCGCCGGGGGGAGCAGTACTTC. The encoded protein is CATTSEEVVRRGEQYF.

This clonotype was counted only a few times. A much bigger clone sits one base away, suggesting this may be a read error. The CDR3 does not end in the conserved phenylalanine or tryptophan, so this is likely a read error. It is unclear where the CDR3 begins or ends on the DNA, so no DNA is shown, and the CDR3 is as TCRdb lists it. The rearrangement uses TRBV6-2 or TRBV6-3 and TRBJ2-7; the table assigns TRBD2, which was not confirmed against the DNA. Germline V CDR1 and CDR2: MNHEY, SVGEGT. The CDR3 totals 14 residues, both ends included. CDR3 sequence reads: CASSSSGRAKVWYS.

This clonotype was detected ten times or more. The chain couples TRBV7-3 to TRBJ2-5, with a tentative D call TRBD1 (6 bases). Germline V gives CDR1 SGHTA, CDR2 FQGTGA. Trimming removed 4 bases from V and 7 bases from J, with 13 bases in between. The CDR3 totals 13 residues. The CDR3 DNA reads TGTGCCAGCAGCTCATCAGTACAGGGGACCCAGTACTTC. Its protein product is CASSSSVQGTQYF. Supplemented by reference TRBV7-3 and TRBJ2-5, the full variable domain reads GAGVSQTPSNKVTEKGKYVELRCDPISGHTALYWYRQSLGQGPEFLIYFQGTGAADDSGLPNDRFFAVRPEGSVSTLKIQRTERGDSAVYLCASSSSVQGTQYFGPGTRLLVL.

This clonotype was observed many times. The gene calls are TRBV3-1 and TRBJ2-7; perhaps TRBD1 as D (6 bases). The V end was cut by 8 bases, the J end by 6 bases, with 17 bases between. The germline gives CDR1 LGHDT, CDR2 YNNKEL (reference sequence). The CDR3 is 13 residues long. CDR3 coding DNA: TGTGCCAGCGCCGTAGGGGGAAGGGGCGAGCAGTACTTC. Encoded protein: CASAVGGRGEQYF.

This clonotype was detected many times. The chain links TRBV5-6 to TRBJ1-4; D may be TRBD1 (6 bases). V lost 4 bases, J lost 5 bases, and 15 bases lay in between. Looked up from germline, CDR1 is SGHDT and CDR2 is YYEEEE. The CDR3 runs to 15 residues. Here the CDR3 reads CASSRVRGLNEKLFF. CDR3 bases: TGTGCCAGCAGCAGAGTCAGGGGCCTAAATGAAAAACTGTTTTTT.

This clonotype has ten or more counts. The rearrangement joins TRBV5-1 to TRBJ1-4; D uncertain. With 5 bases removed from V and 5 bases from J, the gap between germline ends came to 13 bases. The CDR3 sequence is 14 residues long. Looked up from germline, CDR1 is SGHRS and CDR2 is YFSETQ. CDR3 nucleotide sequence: TGCGCCAGCAGGGACCAACCCTCGAATGAAAAACTGTTTTTT. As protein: CASRDQPSNEKLFF.

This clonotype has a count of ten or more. The CDR3 protein is CASSQSGTYGYTF. The CDR3 DNA sequence: TGTGCCAGCAGCCAATCAGGGACCTATGGCTACACCTTC. The chain links TRBV3-1 to TRBJ1-2, with D perhaps TRBD1 (5 bases). CDR3 length equals 13 residues. Per germline, CDR1 LGHDT and CDR2 YNNKEL (reference sequence). V lost 2 bases and J lost 4, with 8 bases in between. Supplemented by reference TRBV3-1 and TRBJ1-2, the full variable domain reads DTAVSQTPKYLVTQMGNDKSIKCEQNLGHDTMYWYKQDSKKFLKIMFSYNNKELIINETVPNRFSPKSPDKAHLNLHINSLELGDSAVYFCASSQSGTYGYTFGSGTRLTVV.

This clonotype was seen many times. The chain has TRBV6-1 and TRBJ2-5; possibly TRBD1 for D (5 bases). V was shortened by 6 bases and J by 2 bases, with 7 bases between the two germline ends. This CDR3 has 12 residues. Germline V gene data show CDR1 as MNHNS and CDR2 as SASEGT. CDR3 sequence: CASRQDQETQYF. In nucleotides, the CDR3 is TGTGCCAGCAGACAGGATCAAGAGACCCAGTACTTC.

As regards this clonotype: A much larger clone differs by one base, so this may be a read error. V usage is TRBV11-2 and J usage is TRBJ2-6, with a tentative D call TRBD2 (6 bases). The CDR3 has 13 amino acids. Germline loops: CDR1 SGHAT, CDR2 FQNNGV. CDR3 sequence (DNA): TGTGCCAGCAGCTTAGGGAGGGCCAACATCCTGACTTTC. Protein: CASSLGRANILTF.

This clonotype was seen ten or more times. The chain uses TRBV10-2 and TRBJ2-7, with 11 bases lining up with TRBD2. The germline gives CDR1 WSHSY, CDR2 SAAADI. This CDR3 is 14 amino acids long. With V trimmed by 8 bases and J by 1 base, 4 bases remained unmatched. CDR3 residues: CASQTSGVSYEQYF. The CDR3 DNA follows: TGCGCCAGCCAGACTAGCGGGGTATCCTACGAGCAGTACTTC.

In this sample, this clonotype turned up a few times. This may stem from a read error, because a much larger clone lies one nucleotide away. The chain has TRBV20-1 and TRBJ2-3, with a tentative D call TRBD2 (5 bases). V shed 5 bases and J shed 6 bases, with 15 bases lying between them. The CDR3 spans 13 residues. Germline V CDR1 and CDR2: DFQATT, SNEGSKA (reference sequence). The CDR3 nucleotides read TGCAGTGCTGGTAATCTAGCCGAGGATACGCAGTATTTT. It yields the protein CSAGNLAEDTQYF.

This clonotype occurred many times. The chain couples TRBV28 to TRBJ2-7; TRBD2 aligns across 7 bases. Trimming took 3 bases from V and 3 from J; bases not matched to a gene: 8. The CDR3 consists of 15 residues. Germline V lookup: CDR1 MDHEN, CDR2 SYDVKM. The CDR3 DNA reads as TGTGCCAGCAGTTTGGAGCGGGAAATTAACTACGAGCAGTACTTC. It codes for CASSLEREINYEQYF.

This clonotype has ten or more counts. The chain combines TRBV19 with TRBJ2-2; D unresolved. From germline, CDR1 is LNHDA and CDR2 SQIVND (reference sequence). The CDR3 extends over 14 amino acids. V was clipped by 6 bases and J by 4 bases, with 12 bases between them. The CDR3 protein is CASRYGGSTGELFF. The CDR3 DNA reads TGTGCCAGTAGGTATGGTGGAAGCACCGGGGAGCTGTTTTTT.

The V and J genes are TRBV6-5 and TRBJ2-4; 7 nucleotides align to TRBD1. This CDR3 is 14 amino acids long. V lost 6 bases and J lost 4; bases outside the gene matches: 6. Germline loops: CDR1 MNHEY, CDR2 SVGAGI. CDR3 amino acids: CASRRDSMKNIQYF. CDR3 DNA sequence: TGTGCCAGCAGACGGGACAGCATGAAAAACATTCAGTACTTC.

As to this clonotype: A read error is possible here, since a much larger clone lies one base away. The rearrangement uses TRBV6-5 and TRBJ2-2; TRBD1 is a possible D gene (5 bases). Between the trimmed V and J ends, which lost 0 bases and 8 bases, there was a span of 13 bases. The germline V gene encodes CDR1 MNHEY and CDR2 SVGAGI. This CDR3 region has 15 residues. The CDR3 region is CASSYSWGYDGELFF. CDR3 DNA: TGTGCCAGCAGTTACTCGTGGGGCTACGATGGGGAGCTGTTTTTT.

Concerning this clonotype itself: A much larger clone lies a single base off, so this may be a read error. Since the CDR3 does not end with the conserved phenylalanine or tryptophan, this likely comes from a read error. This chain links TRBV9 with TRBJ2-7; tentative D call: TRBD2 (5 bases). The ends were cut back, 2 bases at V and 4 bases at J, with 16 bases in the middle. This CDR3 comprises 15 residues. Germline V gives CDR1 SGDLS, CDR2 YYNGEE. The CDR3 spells CASSVDYPSTYEQYL. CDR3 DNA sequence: TGTGCCAGCAGCGTTGACTACCCTTCGACATACGAGCAGTACCTC.

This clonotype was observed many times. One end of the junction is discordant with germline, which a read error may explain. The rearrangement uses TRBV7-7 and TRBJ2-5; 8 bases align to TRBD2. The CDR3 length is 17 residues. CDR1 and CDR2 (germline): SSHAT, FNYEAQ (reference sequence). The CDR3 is CASSPAAGRGGKETQYF. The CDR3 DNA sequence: TGTGCTAGCAGCCCCGCTGCGGGTCGGGGGGGCAAAGAGACCCAGTACTTC.

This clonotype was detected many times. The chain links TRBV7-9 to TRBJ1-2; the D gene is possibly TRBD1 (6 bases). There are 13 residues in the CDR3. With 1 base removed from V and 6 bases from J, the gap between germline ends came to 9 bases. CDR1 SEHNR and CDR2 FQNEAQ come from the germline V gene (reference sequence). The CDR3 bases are TGTGCCAGCAGCTTAGACAGGGAACATGGCTACACCTTC. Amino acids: CASSLDREHGYTF.

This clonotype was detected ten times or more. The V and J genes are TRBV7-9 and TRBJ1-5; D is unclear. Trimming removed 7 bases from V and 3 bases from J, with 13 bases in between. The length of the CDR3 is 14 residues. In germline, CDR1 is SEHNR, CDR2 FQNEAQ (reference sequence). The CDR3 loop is CASTGSGNNQPQHF. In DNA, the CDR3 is TGTGCCAGCACCGGGTCTGGCAACAATCAGCCCCAGCATTTT.

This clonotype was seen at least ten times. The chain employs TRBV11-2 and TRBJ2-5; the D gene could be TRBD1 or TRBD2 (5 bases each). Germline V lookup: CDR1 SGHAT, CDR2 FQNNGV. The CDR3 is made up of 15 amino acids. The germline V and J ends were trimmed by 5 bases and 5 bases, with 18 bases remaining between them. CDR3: CASSREPGPEETQYF. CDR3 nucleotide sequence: TGTGCCAGCAGCCGCGAACCGGGACCTGAGGAGACCCAGTACTTC. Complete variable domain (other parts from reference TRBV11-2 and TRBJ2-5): EAGVAQSPRYKIIEKRQSVAFWCNPISGHATLYWYQQILGQGPKLLIQFQNNGVVDDSQLPKDRFSAERLKGVDSTLKIQPAKLEDSAVYLCASSREPGPEETQYFGPGTRLLVL.

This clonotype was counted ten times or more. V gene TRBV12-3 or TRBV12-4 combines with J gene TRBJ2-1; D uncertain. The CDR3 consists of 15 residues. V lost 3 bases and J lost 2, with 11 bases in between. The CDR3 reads CASSFGRRPYNEQFF. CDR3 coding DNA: TGTGCCAGCAGTTTTGGACGGCGCCCCTACAATGAGCAGTTCTTC.

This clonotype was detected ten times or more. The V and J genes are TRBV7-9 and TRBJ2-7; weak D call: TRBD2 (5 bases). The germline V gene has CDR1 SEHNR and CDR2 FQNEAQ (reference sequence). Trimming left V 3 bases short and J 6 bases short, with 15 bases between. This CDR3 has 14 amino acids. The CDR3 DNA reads TGTGCCAGCAGCTTTCTAGCAGGCCTTAGCGAGCAGTACTTC. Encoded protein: CASSFLAGLSEQYF.